One and the same sample provided the 29 T cell receptor beta chains below, sequenced in a study of Tregs in tolerant kidney transplant recipients. The assay was immunoSEQ multiplex PCR, and TCRdb's table has in-frame clones only and misses some. The sample includes around 70,000 clones, more than 90% seen only once; the top ten take roughly 9.8%. This specimen consisted of CD8+ T cells from blood, obtained before the transplant. These receptors were collected from a human donor who received a combined kidney and bone marrow transplant.

The chain combines TRBV19 with TRBJ2-3; no firm D call. This CDR3 comprises 14 residues. Germline CDR1 LNHDA, CDR2 SQIVND (reference sequence). V lost 2 bases and J lost 2, with 8 bases in between. The CDR3 reads CASSIRGPTDTQYF. CDR3 bases: TGTGCCAGTAGTATAAGAGGTCCCACAGATACGCAGTATTTT.

This clone was seen only once. This sequence joins TRBV5-1 and TRBJ2-5; D is ambiguous. Germline assignment: CDR1 SGHRS and CDR2 YFSETQ. Between the trimmed V and J ends, which lost 4 bases and 7 bases, there was a span of 11 bases. The CDR3 length is 12 residues. For the CDR3, the DNA is TGCGCCAGCAGCGTTCCCATCGGGACCCAGTACTTC. The encoded protein is CASSVPIGTQYF.

The chain uses TRBV6-5 and TRBJ2-2, with D perhaps matching TRBD2 (6 bases). Germline-derived CDR1 and CDR2 are MNHEY and SVGAGI. This CDR3 has 16 amino acids. V gave up 0 bases and J gave up 7 bases, with 15 bases separating them. The CDR3 nucleotides read TGTGCCAGCAGTTACTCCTCGGGGGTGATCGTCGGGGAGCTGTTTTTT. Its translation: CASSYSSGVIVGELFF.

This clone was recorded only once. The chain combines TRBV9 with TRBJ2-2, with unresolved D. The V and J ends lost 2 bases and 1 base respectively, with 6 bases between them. This CDR3 contains 14 residues. Germline assignment: CDR1 SGDLS and CDR2 YYNGEE. CDR3: CASSVTGNTGELFF. As DNA, the CDR3 is TGTGCCAGCAGCGTTACTGGGAACACCGGGGAGCTGTTTTTT.

The rearrangement joins TRBV6-5 to TRBJ2-4; TRBD1 matches 7 bases. The J segment lost 9 bases and the V segment lost 7 bases, leaving 15 bases of the junction unmatched. The CDR3 covers 15 residues. Germline V CDR1 and CDR2: MNHEY, SVGAGI. The CDR3 bases are TGTGCCAGCACCTACGCCCCAACAGGGGCGGGCATTCAGTACTTC. It encodes CASTYAPTGAGIQYF.

V usage is TRBV21-1 and J usage is TRBJ2-7; the table assigns TRBD1, which was not confirmed against the DNA. TRBV21-1 counts as a pseudogene. This CDR3 has 16 residues. The CDR3 DNA sequence: TGTGCCAGCAGTATTAACTACAGGGGTAACTCCTACGAGCAGTACTTC. Translated: CASSINYRGNSYEQYF.

V usage is TRBV27 and J usage is TRBJ2-1; 7 bases line up with TRBD2. With V trimmed by 4 bases and J by 3 bases, 12 bases remained unmatched. Germline CDR1 MNHEY, CDR2 SMNVEV (reference sequence). This CDR3 contains 17 residues. The CDR3 spells CASSYPPSSGLYNEQFF. The DNA for the CDR3 is TGTGCCAGCAGTTACCCCCCTAGTAGCGGGCTCTACAATGAGCAGTTCTTC.

The genes are TRBV13 and TRBJ2-1; D perhaps matches TRBD1 (5 bases). V shed 3 bases and J shed 0 bases, with 15 bases lying between them. There are 17 residues in the CDR3. Germline V gives CDR1 PRHDT, CDR2 FYEKMQ (reference sequence). The DNA for the CDR3 is TGTGCCAGCAGCTTTAATCAGGGCGTCTACTCCTACAATGAGCAGTTCTTC. Translating it yields CASSFNQGVYSYNEQFF.

The V and J genes are TRBV2 and TRBJ2-2; D might be TRBD2 (6 bases). V was cut by 8 bases and J by 0 bases, with 16 bases left in between. CDR1 and CDR2 from the germline V gene are SNHLY and FYNNEI. The CDR3 contains 16 residues. Here the CDR3 reads CASRTEGRPNTGELFF. DNA of the CDR3: TGTGCCAGCCGCACGGAGGGACGGCCGAACACCGGGGAGCTGTTTTTT.

This sequence joins TRBV6-5 and TRBJ2-7, with 9 bases lining up with TRBD1. V lost 5 bases and J lost 6; bases outside the gene matches: 5. Germline assignment: CDR1 MNHEY and CDR2 SVGAGI. The CDR3 extends over 13 amino acids. DNA of the CDR3: TGTGCCAGCAGTCCGGGACAGGGAATCGAGCAGTACTTC. Translated, it gives CASSPGQGIEQYF.

The chain employs TRBV15 and TRBJ2-3; 11 bases are shared with TRBD2. V gave up 0 bases and J gave up 2 bases; unmatched junction bases: 4. This CDR3 is built from 17 residues. Germline CDR1 reads LNHNV; CDR2 reads YYDKDF (reference sequence). CDR3 nucleotide sequence: TGTGCCACCAGCAGAGATCCGACTAGCGGGGTCACAGATACGCAGTATTTT. As protein: CATSRDPTSGVTDTQYF.

This chain joins TRBV2 and TRBJ1-1, with TRBD1 identical over 10 bases. V was clipped by 6 bases and J by 5 bases; unmatched bases: 12. Germline loops: CDR1 SNHLY, CDR2 FYNNEI. CDR3 length: 16 amino acids. The DNA of the CDR3 is TGTGCCAGCAGGGTGTCCCGGGACAGGGGATTAACTGAAGCTTTCTTT. It is translated as CASRVSRDRGLTEAFF.

The chain employs TRBV19 and TRBJ2-1; a weak D match, TRBD2 (6 bases). Trimming removed 8 bases from V and 1 base from J, with 12 bases in between. This CDR3 spans 14 amino acids. Per germline, CDR1 LNHDA and CDR2 SQIVND (reference sequence). CDR3 sequence (DNA): TGTGCCAGTCAAGATGGGGGGTCCTACAATGAGCAGTTCTTC. It is translated as CASQDGGSYNEQFF.

V and J are TRBV19 and TRBJ1-5; D might be TRBD1 (5 bases). Trimming left V 5 bases short and J 0 bases short, with 11 bases between. Looked up from germline, CDR1 is LNHDA and CDR2 is SQIVND (reference sequence). The CDR3 has 15 residues. The CDR3 DNA reads as TGTGCCAGTAGTGCGTACAGGAGTAGCAATCAGCCCCAGCATTTT. As protein: CASSAYRSSNQPQHF. The entire variable domain, with the rest obtained from reference TRBV19 and TRBJ1-5, is as follows: DGGITQSPKYLFRKEGQNVTLSCEQNLNHDAMYWYRQDPGQGLRLIYYSQIVNDFQKGDIAEGYSVSREKKESFPLTVTSAQKNPTAFYLCASSAYRSSNQPQHFGDGTRLSIL.

This chain links TRBV4-1 with TRBJ1-2; possible D gene TRBD1, 5 bases. Trimming stripped 4 bases from V and 2 bases from J, with 20 bases between. CDR1 is MGHRA, CDR2 YSYEKL, per germline. There are 17 residues in the CDR3. The DNA of the CDR3 is TGCGCCAGCAGCCGCCCCCAACGGGCAGGGCCCAACTATGGCTACACCTTC. This encodes CASSRPQRAGPNYGYTF.

This rearrangement joins TRBV7-6 to TRBJ2-1; 8 bases fit TRBD2. Germline loops: CDR1 SGHVS, CDR2 FNYEAQ. V was clipped by 5 bases and J by 5 bases; unmatched bases: 8. CDR3 length: 15 amino acids. The CDR3 protein is CASSVTIAGNNEQFF. CDR3 coding DNA: TGTGCCAGCAGCGTTACCATAGCGGGGAACAATGAGCAGTTCTTC.

The V call is TRBV5-1, the J call TRBJ2-7, with TRBD2 matching 11 bases. Germline values: CDR1 SGHRS, CDR2 YFSETQ. There are 15 residues in the CDR3. The trim removed 6 bases at V and 2 bases at J, leaving 7 bases unmatched. The CDR3 loop is CASNPGGLAAYEQYF. The CDR3 coding sequence is TGCGCCAGCAACCCAGGGGGACTAGCGGCCTACGAGCAGTACTTC.

The chain recombines TRBV7-8 with TRBJ2-1; 9 nucleotides agree with TRBD2. The V and J ends lost 8 bases and 1 base, in that order; junction bases with no gene match: 15. CDR3 size: 18 residues. Germline lookup yields CDR1 SGHVS and CDR2 FQNEAQ. Here the CDR3 reads CASLVNIGLAGSYNEQFF. The CDR3, as DNA: TGTGCCAGCCTAGTTAACATTGGGCTAGCGGGGTCCTACAATGAGCAGTTCTTC.

The chain combines TRBV29-1 with TRBJ1-2; a weak D match, TRBD1 (5 bases). V lost 2 bases and J lost 6, with 7 bases in between. The germline V gene has CDR1 SQVTM and CDR2 ANQGSEA. There are 11 residues in the CDR3. CDR3: CSVEPGNGYTF. Here the CDR3 DNA reads TGCAGCGTTGAACCAGGGAATGGCTACACCTTC.

Remarks on this clone: The same CDR3 can be traced to other DNA sequences in this sample. V usage is TRBV7-8 and J usage is TRBJ2-7; no clear D gene. V lost 0 bases and J 3 bases, leaving 9 bases between the germline ends. This CDR3 has 14 amino acids. Germline-derived CDR1 and CDR2 are SGHVS and FQNEAQ. This chain's CDR3 is CASSLASTGYEQYF. The CDR3 DNA sequence: TGTGCCAGCAGCTTAGCTTCAACGGGCTACGAGCAGTACTTC.

The V gene is TRBV30, the J gene TRBJ2-7; tentatively, D is TRBD2 (6 bases). The CDR3 is 13 residues long. Germline V lookup: CDR1 GTSNPN, CDR2 SVGIG (reference sequence). V shed 7 bases and J shed 0 bases, with 13 bases lying between them. CDR3 protein: CALTNGSSYEQYF. The CDR3 region has the DNA TGTGCCTTAACCAACGGGAGCTCCTACGAGCAGTACTTC. The full variable domain, completed using reference TRBV30 and TRBJ2-7, is SQTIHQWPATLVQPVGSPLSLECTVEGTSNPNLYWYRQAAGRGLQLLFYSVGIGQISSEVPQNLSASRPQDRQFILSSKKLLLSDSGFYLCALTNGSSYEQYFGPGTRLTVT.

The rearrangement links TRBV7-2 to TRBJ2-2; D ambiguous. In germline, CDR1 is SGHTA, CDR2 FQGNSA. Trimming took off 6 bases at V and 2 bases at J, with 7 bases between the two ends. This CDR3 is built from 13 residues. The CDR3 loop is CASRHSNTGELFF. The CDR3 DNA sequence: TGTGCCAGCAGACACAGCAACACCGGGGAGCTGTTTTTT.

This clone was observed once. V is TRBV6-1 and J is TRBJ2-1; D is undetermined. V lost 1 base to trimming and J lost 4 bases, with 8 bases between them. The length of the CDR3 is 14 residues. Germline assignment: CDR1 MNHNS and CDR2 SASEGT. Written as DNA, the CDR3 is TGTGCCAGCAGTGAAGGAGACTCATACAATGAGCAGTTCTTC. Amino acid sequence: CASSEGDSYNEQFF.

Concerning this clone itself: At the DNA level, this CDR3 is encoded by other sequences in the same sample as well. This chain uses TRBV5-1 with TRBJ2-1; 9 nucleotides agree with TRBD2. There are 18 residues in the CDR3. V was clipped by 5 bases and J by 4 bases; unmatched bases: 16. CDR1 and CDR2 from the germline V gene are SGHRS and YFSETQ. In nucleotides, the CDR3 is TGCGCCAGCAGTCCGAAGGGGAGCGGGGGGCCCCCTTACAATGAGCAGTTCTTC. Translated, it gives CASSPKGSGGPPYNEQFF.

In regard to this clone: At the DNA level, this CDR3 is encoded by other sequences in the same sample as well. This chain joins TRBV9 and TRBJ2-7; D is ambiguous. The CDR3 consists of 13 residues. The germline gives CDR1 SGDLS, CDR2 YYNGEE. V gave up 0 bases and J gave up 2 bases, with 6 bases separating them. CDR3 sequence: CASSVATAYEQYF. CDR3 coding DNA: TGTGCCAGCAGCGTAGCTACCGCCTACGAGCAGTACTTC.

On this clone itself: This sample also contains other DNA sequences that code for the same CDR3. The chain employs TRBV11-2 and TRBJ2-7; TRBD1 agrees at 8 bases. Germline lookup yields CDR1 SGHAT and CDR2 FQNNGV. This CDR3 has 14 amino acids. V lost 5 bases, J lost 2 bases, and 5 bases stayed unmatched. This chain's CDR3 is CASSPGQGPYEQYF. The CDR3 DNA follows: TGTGCCAGCAGCCCAGGACAGGGACCCTACGAGCAGTACTTC.

This clone was counted only a few times. The chain uses TRBV7-2 and TRBJ1-5; a weak D match, TRBD1 (6 bases). CDR1 and CDR2 from the germline V gene are SGHTA and FQGNSA. This CDR3 has 15 residues. V shed 2 bases and J shed 3 bases, with 11 bases lying between them. CDR3 sequence: CASSLNREFNQPQHF. CDR3 bases: TGTGCCAGCAGCTTAAACAGGGAATTCAATCAGCCCCAGCATTTT.

The chain links TRBV30 to TRBJ1-2; a possible D gene is TRBD1 (5 bases). The germline gives CDR1 GTSNPN, CDR2 SVGIG (reference sequence). The CDR3 runs 11 residues. Trimming cost V 1 base and J 5 bases, with 5 bases left between them. DNA for the CDR3: TGTGCCTGGAGTGAGGGGTATGGCTACACCTTC. Amino acids: CAWSEGYGYTF.

This sequence joins TRBV30 and TRBJ1-1; 7 bases line up with TRBD1. Trimming cost V 2 bases and J 0 bases; bases outside gene matches: 9. Germline CDR1 and CDR2: GTSNPN and SVGIG (reference sequence). The CDR3 is 16 amino acids. The CDR3 DNA follows: TGTGCCTGGAGTCGGGACAGCACGATCATGAACACTGAAGCTTTCTTT. It yields the protein CAWSRDSTIMNTEAFF.